The 7 T cell receptor beta chains in this list originate from one sample, sequenced in a study of T cell repertoires in cytomegalovirus infection. TCRdb processed the reads anew with MiXCR; each CDR3 protein has one entry. The sample includes over 45,000 distinct CDR3 sequences, around 20% seen only once; the top ten take more than 25%. Antigens of these TCRs are unknown. The sample here was CD8+ T cells from cultured PBMCs, taken from culture after CMV antigen stimulation. These TCRs come from a human donor in good health (CMV status not recorded). Some clones in this sample may be carry-over from other donors' samples.

The V and J genes are TRBV7-9 and TRBJ2-1; the D call may be TRBD1 or TRBD2 (5 bases each). CDR1 is SEHNR, CDR2 FQNEAQ, per germline (reference sequence). V was shortened by 7 bases and J by 10 bases, with 35 bases between the two germline ends. The CDR3 totals 19 residues. CDR3 residues: CASTSPRQLRDQSFQEQFF. As DNA, the CDR3 is TGTGCCAGCACCTCTCCTCGGCAGCTCCGGGACCAAAGCTTCCAGGAGCAGTTCTTC.

This clonotype was detected only a few times. CDR3 nucleotide sequence: TGTGCCAGCAGCTTAGCGTCCCAAAGGCCCTACGAGCAGTACTTC. Its protein is CASSLASQRPYEQYF. J is TRBJ2-7 and V is TRBV7-6; D is unresolved. The CDR3 is 15 amino acids. Germline CDR1 and CDR2: SGHVS and FNYEAQ. Trimming shortened V by 0 bases and J by 2 bases, and 11 bases separated the two germline ends.

The genes are TRBV5-4 and TRBJ2-7; D is perhaps TRBD1 or TRBD2 (5 bases each). Trimming cost V 4 bases and J 1 base, with 15 bases left between them. The germline gives CDR1 SGHNT, CDR2 YYREEE (reference sequence). The CDR3 length is 15 residues. This CDR3 reads CASSPRGVESYEQYF. The CDR3 nucleotides are TGTGCCAGCAGCCCAAGAGGGGTCGAGTCCTACGAGCAGTACTTC.

The CDR3 here is CASSPFANTGELFF. CDR3 bases: TGTGCCAGCAGCCCGTTTGCGAACACCGGGGAGCTGTTTTTT. The chain carries TRBV7-3 and TRBJ2-2, with D unclear. The CDR3 spans 14 residues. Germline lookup yields CDR1 SGHTA and CDR2 FQGTGA. Trimming shortened V by 5 bases and J by 0 bases, and 7 bases separated the two germline ends.

The J gene is TRBJ2-1, the V gene TRBV7-6; perhaps TRBD2 as D (5 bases). Germline assignment: CDR1 SGHVS and CDR2 FNYEAQ. This CDR3 has 13 residues. V lost 5 bases to trimming and J lost 3 bases, with 8 bases between them. The CDR3 spells CASSIRDYNEQFF. In nucleotides, the CDR3 is TGTGCCAGCAGCATCCGGGACTACAATGAGCAGTTCTTC.

As for this clonotype: A read error may explain this, as a much larger clone is one base away. The J gene is TRBJ1-5, the V gene TRBV12-3 or TRBV12-4; TRBD1 matches 9 bases. This CDR3 comprises 14 residues. Losses at the gene ends were 4 bases for V and 6 bases for J; bases not matched to a gene: 4. The CDR3 spells CASSSGQGGQPQHF. CDR3 in DNA: TGTGCCAGCAGTTCGGGACAGGGAGGTCAGCCCCAGCATTTT.

The table lists this clonotype with many counts. The chain joins TRBV7-2 to TRBJ2-3; D not resolved. V was cut by 5 bases and J by 6 bases, with 6 bases left in between. CDR1 is SGHTA and CDR2 is FQGNSA in the germline V gene. The CDR3 length is 11 residues. The CDR3 DNA follows: TGTGCCAGCAGCCTCAAGGATACGCAGTATTTT. Protein product: CASSLKDTQYF.